This paragraph reports one T cell receptor (beta chain). Its specificity is not known. The listed genes are named as in mouse. The read comes to an end 1 residue before the CDR3 does, leaving the germline J gene to fill in the end. This entry comes from a study of tissue T cells after allogeneic stem cell transplantation. Broader study findings: Across patients, clones rarely overlapped, yet motif clusters were shared tissue-specifically. Tissue-detected TCR repertoire was only partly captured by blood and spleen T cells.

Sequencing was performed with immunoSEQ multiplex PCR; in TCRdb, only in-frame clones are kept and a portion is missing. In the table there are 1,500 to 2,000 clones, roughly 45% of which are singletons. Germline V gene sequence: CDR1 SGHSN, CDR2 HYEKVE. Unmatched junction bases numbered 0, after V lost 2 bases and J lost 4 bases. CDR3 length: 14 amino acids. As to time point: mouse harvest day 14 after allogeneic transplant. Tail vein injection delivered 10^7 T-cell-depleted bone marrow cells and 10^6 splenic CD5+ T cells. Tissues came from B6→BALB/c major-mismatch GVHD mice at day 7 or 14. The sequenced sample was gut tissue. The chain couples TRBV12-1 to TRBJ2-1; 11 bases are a match to TRBD2. The TCR was taken from a female BALB/c mouse given C57BL/6 T cells with graft-versus-host disease after an allogeneic hematopoietic cell transplant. The CDR3 here is CASSRDWGYAEQFF. The CDR3 DNA, read in part, is TGTGCCAGCTCTCGGGACTGGGGGTATGCTGAGCAGTTC.